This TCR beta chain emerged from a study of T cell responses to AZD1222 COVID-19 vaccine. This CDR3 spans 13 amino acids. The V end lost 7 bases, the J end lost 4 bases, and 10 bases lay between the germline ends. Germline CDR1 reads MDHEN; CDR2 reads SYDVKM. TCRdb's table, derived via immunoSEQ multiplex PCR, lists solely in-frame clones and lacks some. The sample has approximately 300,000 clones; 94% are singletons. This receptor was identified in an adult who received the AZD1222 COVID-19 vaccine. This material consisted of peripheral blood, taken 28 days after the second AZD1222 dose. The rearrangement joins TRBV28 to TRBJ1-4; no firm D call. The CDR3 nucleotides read TGTGCCAGCAAGGTGGACCTTAATGAAAAACTGTTTTTT. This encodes CASKVDLNEKLFF.